This passage covers 20 T cell receptor beta chains from one sample sequenced in a study of T cell changes during pregnancy in multiple sclerosis. The assay was immunoSEQ multiplex PCR, and TCRdb's table has in-frame clones only and misses some. Of 75,000 to 95,000 clones in the sample, approximately 90% were seen once. The source material was peripheral blood, sampled before pregnancy. The receptors here all came from a female donor with multiple sclerosis, enrolled in a pregnancy study.

V and J are TRBV27 and TRBJ1-1, with D possibly TRBD1 on 5 matching bases. The V gene's germline CDR1 is MNHEY and CDR2 SMNVEV (reference sequence). The CDR3 length is 14 residues. V was pared by 2 bases and J by 5 bases, with 12 bases between. The CDR3 reads CASSLNRLRTEAFF. CDR3 nucleotides: TGTGCCAGCAGTTTAAACAGGTTAAGGACTGAAGCTTTCTTT.

This sequence joins TRBV19 and TRBJ1-5; possible D gene TRBD1, 5 bases. The CDR3 length is 15 residues. CDR1 is LNHDA and CDR2 is SQIVND in the germline V gene (reference sequence). Between the trimmed V and J ends, which lost 0 bases and 2 bases, there was a span of 8 bases. DNA of the CDR3: TGTGCCAGTAGTATAGATGGGGCACGCAATCAGCCCCAGCATTTT. Translating gives CASSIDGARNQPQHF.

The chain has TRBV25-1 and TRBJ2-7; no definite D call. This CDR3 region has 14 residues. Germline CDR1 is MGHDK and CDR2 is SYGVNS. Between the trimmed V and J ends, which lost 10 bases and 1 base, there was a span of 17 bases. CDR3 amino acids: CATTPPPVSYEQYF. The CDR3 DNA sequence: TGTGCCACCACCCCCCCACCGGTATCCTACGAGCAGTACTTC.

For this clone: One end of the junction varies from germline; a read error may be responsible. The V and J genes are TRBV6-5 and TRBJ2-7, with D possibly TRBD1 on 5 matching bases. Germline CDR1 MNHEY, CDR2 SVGAGI. This CDR3 comprises 11 residues. CDR3 residues: CASRGPGPPAF. CDR3 nucleotides: TGTGCCAGCAGGGGGCCCGGCCCCCCCGCTTTC.

V usage is TRBV25-1 and J usage is TRBJ1-2; 8 bases align to TRBD1. CDR3 length equals 13 residues. J was trimmed by 4 bases and V by 4 bases; bases with no gene match: 2. Looked up from germline, CDR1 is MGHDK and CDR2 is SYGVNS. The DNA for the CDR3 is TGTGCCAGCAGTGGGGGGACAGGCTATGGCTACACCTTC. Encoded protein: CASSGGTGYGYTF.

This chain links TRBV6-5 with TRBJ1-1; D may be TRBD1 (6 bases). Between the trimmed V and J ends, which lost 4 bases and 5 bases, there was a span of 17 bases. The germline CDR1 and CDR2 sequences are MNHEY and SVGAGI. The CDR3 has 15 amino acids. The CDR3 loop is CASSLGGAGGTEAFF. In DNA form, the CDR3 reads TGTGCCAGCAGTTTGGGGGGGGCGGGGGGAACTGAAGCTTTCTTT.

The genes are TRBV7-8 and TRBJ1-2; 7 bases fit TRBD1. CDR1 is SGHVS and CDR2 is FQNEAQ in the germline V gene. This CDR3 is built from 15 residues. V trimming: 6 bases; J trimming: 0 bases; junction bases outside the gene matches: 7. Here the CDR3 reads CASRPKGQTNYGYTF. CDR3 in DNA: TGTGCCAGCAGACCGAAGGGACAGACTAACTATGGCTACACCTTC.

The chain employs TRBV4-1 and TRBJ2-7; D not resolved. V lost 5 bases and J lost 3, with 5 bases in between. The CDR3 spans 11 residues. CDR1 MGHRA and CDR2 YSYEKL come from the germline V gene. The CDR3 sequence is CASSGSYEQYF. CDR3 DNA: TGCGCCAGCAGCGGCAGCTACGAGCAGTACTTC.

V is TRBV27 and J is TRBJ2-7, with 7 bases that match TRBD2. CDR1 MNHEY and CDR2 SMNVEV come from the germline V gene (reference sequence). Trimming at V came to 5 bases and at J to 2 bases, leaving 24 bases not matched to a gene. The CDR3 has 20 amino acids. CDR3 DNA sequence: TGTGCCAGCAGTGCTGCCCTGGGCGGGAGTGAGCGAGGAGCAACCTACGAGCAGTACTTC. As protein: CASSAALGGSERGATYEQYF.

This rearrangement joins TRBV18 to TRBJ1-5; D gene unclear. V dropped 3 bases and J dropped 3 bases, with 12 bases sitting between them. This CDR3 is built from 15 residues. Germline values: CDR1 KGHSH, CDR2 LQKENI. CDR3 nucleotide sequence: TGTGCCAGCTCACCCTCCGGAGGGTTCAATCAGCCCCAGCATTTT. Its protein is CASSPSGGFNQPQHF.

V and J are TRBV18 and TRBJ2-7; TRBD2 aligns across 9 bases. The CDR3 covers 14 residues. Germline V gene sequence: CDR1 KGHSH, CDR2 LQKENI. The J segment lost 5 bases and the V segment lost 3 bases, leaving 5 bases of the junction unmatched. CDR3 protein: CASSPIAGDHEQYF. The CDR3 DNA sequence: TGTGCCAGCTCACCCATAGCGGGAGACCACGAGCAGTACTTC.

The chain is built from TRBV19 and TRBJ2-3; TRBD2 matches 9 bases. V lost 8 bases, J lost 4 bases, and 7 bases stayed unmatched. Germline values: CDR1 LNHDA, CDR2 SQIVND (reference sequence). This CDR3 is 14 amino acids long. This CDR3 is CASSLAGGPDTQYF. In DNA, the CDR3 is TGTGCCAGTTCTCTGGCGGGGGGGCCAGATACGCAGTATTTT.

This chain uses TRBV30 with TRBJ2-7; D is unclear. Germline V gives CDR1 GTSNPN, CDR2 SVGIG (reference sequence). The V and J ends lost 4 bases and 4 bases respectively, with 11 bases between them. The CDR3 loop spans 12 amino acids. DNA of the CDR3: TGTGCCTGGACTAGAGGTAATTACGAGCAGTACTTC. Protein sequence: CAWTRGNYEQYF. Filled out from reference TRBV30 and TRBJ2-7, the complete variable domain reads SQTIHQWPATLVQPVGSPLSLECTVEGTSNPNLYWYRQAAGRGLQLLFYSVGIGQISSEVPQNLSASRPQDRQFILSSKKLLLSDSGFYLCAWTRGNYEQYFGPGTRLTVT.

This clone has only one observation. The V gene is TRBV6-4, the J gene TRBJ2-2; D uncertain. V was clipped by 3 bases and J by 3 bases, with 11 bases between them. The CDR3 runs to 15 residues. CDR1 is MRHNA, CDR2 SNTAGT, per germline. The CDR3 spells CASSEVNGDTGELFF. DNA for the CDR3: TGTGCCAGCAGTGAGGTGAACGGAGACACCGGGGAGCTGTTTTTT.

The V call is TRBV28, the J call TRBJ2-2, with D tentatively TRBD2 (6 bases). The V end was cut by 3 bases, the J end by 4 bases, with 6 bases between. Germline CDR1 MDHEN, CDR2 SYDVKM. The CDR3 consists of 13 residues. The chain's CDR3 is CASSLGLTGELFF. For the CDR3, the DNA is TGTGCCAGCAGTTTGGGACTCACCGGGGAGCTGTTTTTT.

As DNA, the CDR3 is TGTGCCAGAAGCCCCCCCCTCTTCCGGGAGCATCCCCGGGACACTGAAGCTTTCTTT. This sequence encodes CARSPPLFREHPRDTEAFF. The V gene is TRBV5-3, the J gene TRBJ1-1; D remains ambiguous. TRBV5-3 is noted as an ORF with a role that remains uncertain. This CDR3 is 19 amino acids long. V lost 4 bases and J lost 3, with 28 bases in between.

V gene TRBV7-9 combines with J gene TRBJ2-4; D is perhaps TRBD2 (5 bases). Deletions cut 1 base from V and 8 bases from J, with 15 bases between. Looked up from germline, CDR1 is SEHNR and CDR2 is FQNEAQ (reference sequence). The CDR3 covers 15 residues. The CDR3 DNA sequence: TGTGCCAGCAGCTTAGTCCCGGGAAACTCGGACATTCAGTACTTC. This codes for CASSLVPGNSDIQYF.

The V gene is TRBV10-3, the J gene TRBJ2-5; no clear D. Germline V gene lookup returns CDR1 ENHRY and CDR2 SYGVKD. CDR3 length equals 13 residues. The ends were cut back, 0 bases at V and 5 bases at J, with 7 bases in the middle. CDR3: CAISESLSETQYF. CDR3 DNA: TGTGCCATCAGTGAGTCGTTGTCGGAGACCCAGTACTTC.

The chain has TRBV5-1 and TRBJ2-5; tentatively, D is TRBD1 (7 bases). The germline gives CDR1 SGHRS, CDR2 YFSETQ. Between the trimmed V and J ends, which lost 0 bases and 5 bases, there was a span of 17 bases. The CDR3 is 16 residues long. The CDR3 DNA follows: TGCGCCAGCAGCTTGGGCGGGGTCAGGGGGACGGAGACCCAGTACTTC. Protein sequence: CASSLGGVRGTETQYF.

This chain uses TRBV29-1 with TRBJ2-4; TRBD1 agrees at 7 bases. Trimming took 6 bases from V and 8 from J; bases not matched to a gene: 16. CDR1 SQVTM and CDR2 ANQGSEA come from the germline V gene. The CDR3 runs to 15 residues. The CDR3 nucleotides read TGCAGCGTGCCTGGATCGAGGGGGCTGAGGGACATTCAGTACTTC. Its translation: CSVPGSRGLRDIQYF.